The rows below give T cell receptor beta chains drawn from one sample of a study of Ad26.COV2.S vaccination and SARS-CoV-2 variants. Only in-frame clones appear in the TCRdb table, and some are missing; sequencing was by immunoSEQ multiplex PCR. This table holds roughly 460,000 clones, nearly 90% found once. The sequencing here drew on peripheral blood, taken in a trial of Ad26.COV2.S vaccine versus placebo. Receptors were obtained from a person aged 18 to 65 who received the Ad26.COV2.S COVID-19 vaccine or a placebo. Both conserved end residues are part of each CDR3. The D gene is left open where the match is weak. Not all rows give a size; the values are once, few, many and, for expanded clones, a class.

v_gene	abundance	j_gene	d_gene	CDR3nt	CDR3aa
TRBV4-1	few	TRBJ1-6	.	TGCGCCAGCAGCCAAGATCTTAGGAACCAGTCACCCCTCCACTTT	CASSQDLRNQSPLHF
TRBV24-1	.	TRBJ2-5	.	TGTGCCACCAGTGATTTTTCCGCGGGGACCCAGTACTTC	CATSDFSAGTQYF
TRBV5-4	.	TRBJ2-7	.	TGTGCCAGCAGCCCGCAGGGAACACTACGTGAGCAGTACTTC	CASSPQGTLREQYF
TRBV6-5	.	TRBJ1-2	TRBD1	TGTGCCAGCAGTACCCGGACAGGGCCCTATGGCTACACCTTC	CASSTRTGPYGYTF
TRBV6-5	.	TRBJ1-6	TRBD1	TGTGCCAGCAGCTCTTGGACAGGGTATAATTCACCCCTCCACTTT	CASSSWTGYNSPLHF
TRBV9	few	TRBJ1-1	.	TGTGCCAGCAGCGTAGAGTTAGACACTGAAGCTTTCTTT	CASSVELDTEAFF
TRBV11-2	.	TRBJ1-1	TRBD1	TGTGCCAGCAGCTCACGACAGGGGATGAACACTGAAGCTTTCTTT	CASSSRQGMNTEAFF
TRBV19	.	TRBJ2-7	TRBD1	TGTGCCAGTAGCACCGGGACAGGATCCTACGAGCAGTACTTC	CASSTGTGSYEQYF
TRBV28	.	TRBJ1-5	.	TGTGCCAGCAGTTTGTTCCAGGGTAATCAGCCCCAGCATTTT	CASSLFQGNQPQHF
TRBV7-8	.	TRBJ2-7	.	TGTGCCAGCAGCCAGACGGTCGAGCAGTACTTC	CASSQTVEQYF
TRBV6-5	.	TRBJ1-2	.	TGTGCCAGCAGACCCCAGGGGTCCTATGGCTACACCTTC	CASRPQGSYGYTF
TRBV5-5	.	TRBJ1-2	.	TGTGCCAGCAGCTTGGGACAGAAAGCTAACTATGGCTACACCTTC	CASSLGQKANYGYTF
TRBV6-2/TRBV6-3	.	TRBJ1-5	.	TGTGCCAGCAGTCGAGGACTGAATAGCAATCAGCCCCAGCATTTT	CASSRGLNSNQPQHF
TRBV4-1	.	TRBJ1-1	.	TGCGCCAGCAGCCAAGCCATTGGGACTTTTCGTGAAGCTTTCTTT	CASSQAIGTFREAFF
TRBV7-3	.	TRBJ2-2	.	TGTGCCAGCAGCTTACTTAGTAACACCGGGGAGCTGTTTTTT	CASSLLSNTGELFF
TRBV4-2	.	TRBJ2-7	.	TGTGCCAGCAGCCAAGAACAGGGAACCTACGAGCAGTACTTC	CASSQEQGTYEQYF
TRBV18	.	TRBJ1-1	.	TGTGCCAGCTCACCCCCGGACGGCCAAATGAACACTGAAGCTTTCTTT	CASSPPDGQMNTEAFF
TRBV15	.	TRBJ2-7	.	TGTGCCACCAGCAGAGACCGATCCTACGAGCAGTACTTC	CATSRDRSYEQYF
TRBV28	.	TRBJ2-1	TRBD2	TGTGCCAGCAGTTTATTCGGGGGGGCGGTCTACAATGAGCAGTTCTTC	CASSLFGGAVYNEQFF
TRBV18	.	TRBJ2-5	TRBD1	TGTGCCAGCTCACGGGACAGACAAGAGACCCAGTACTTC	CASSRDRQETQYF
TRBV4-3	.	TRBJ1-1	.	TGCGCCAGCAGCCAAGGAGGTTACCCCACTGAAGCTTTCTTT	CASSQGGYPTEAFF
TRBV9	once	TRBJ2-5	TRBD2	TGTGCCAGCAGCGTCTCTAGCGGGAAGCAAGAGACCCAGTACTTC	CASSVSSGKQETQYF
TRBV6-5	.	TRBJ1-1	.	TGTGCCAGCACTGCCGCGGTGAACACTGAAGCTTTCTTT	CASTAAVNTEAFF
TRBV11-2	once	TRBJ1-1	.	TGTGCCAGCAGCTTATTTCTCCGGGAGGTTGCTTTCTTT	CASSLFLREVAFF
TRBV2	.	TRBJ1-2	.	TGTGCCGATGCCGGGGGCGGGGACTATGGCTACACCTTC	CADAGGGDYGYTF
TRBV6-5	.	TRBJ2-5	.	TGTGCCAGCAGTTACTCGTCCCAATTGGAGACCCAGTACTTC	CASSYSSQLETQYF
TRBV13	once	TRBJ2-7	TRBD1	TGTGCCAGCAGCTCCCTCCTAGGGACAGGGCTGTACGAGCAGTACTTC	CASSSLLGTGLYEQYF
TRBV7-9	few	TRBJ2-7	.	TGTGCGAGCGCCATGGATGTTCTCTACGAGCAGTACTTC	CASAMDVLYEQYF
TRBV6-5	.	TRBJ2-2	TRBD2	TGTGCCAGCAGCACGGGGGGACCAAACACCGGGGAGCTGTTTTTT	CASSTGGPNTGELFF
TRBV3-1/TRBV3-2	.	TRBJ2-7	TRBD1	TGTGCCAGCAGCCAGATACAGGGGGCTGGCGAGCAGTACTTC	CASSQIQGAGEQYF
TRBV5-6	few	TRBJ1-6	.	TGTGCCAGCAGCTTTTTAGGCTCACCCCTCCACTTT	CASSFLGSPLHF
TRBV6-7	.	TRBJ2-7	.	TGTGCCAGCAGTTACACCGGGACACGGCCCCCCGGCGGCGAGCAGTACTTC	CASSYTGTRPPGGEQYF
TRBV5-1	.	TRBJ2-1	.	TGCGCCAGCAGCGCCAACGCCTACAATGAGCAGTTCTTC	CASSANAYNEQFF
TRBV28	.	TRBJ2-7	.	TGTGCCAGCAGAGAAACGGGGGCAGGGGAGGGCTACGAGCAGTACTTC	CASRETGAGEGYEQYF
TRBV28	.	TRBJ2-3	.	TGTGCCACCCGCAGGTTGGGCAGGGGAGTCGTAGATACGCAGTATTTT	CATRRLGRGVVDTQYF
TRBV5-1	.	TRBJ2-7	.	TGCGCCAGCAGCTTGGACGGGACTCCCTACTACGAGCAGTACTTC	CASSLDGTPYYEQYF
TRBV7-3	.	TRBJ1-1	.	TGTGCCAGCAGCCGGGGACGGAACACTGAAGCTTTCTTT	CASSRGRNTEAFF
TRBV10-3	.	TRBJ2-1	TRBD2	TGTGCCATCAGTGATCGGAGGCTAGCGGGAGGCAATGAGCAGTTCTTC	CAISDRRLAGGNEQFF
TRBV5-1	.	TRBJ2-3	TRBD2	TGCGCCAGCAGCTTCGGTCCAGCGGGAGATGCGACAGATACGCAGTATTTT	CASSFGPAGDATDTQYF
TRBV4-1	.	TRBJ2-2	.	TGCGCCAGCAGCCAAGCGACCCTAGGGTCCGGACACACCGGGGAGCTGTTTTTT	CASSQATLGSGHTGELFF
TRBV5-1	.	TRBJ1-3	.	TGCGCCAGCAGCTTGGGTCAGGGAGACTCTGGAAACACCATATATTTT	CASSLGQGDSGNTIYF
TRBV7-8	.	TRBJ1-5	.	TGTGCCAGCAGCTTAGCGGTAACTGATAGCAATCAGCCCCAGCATTTT	CASSLAVTDSNQPQHF
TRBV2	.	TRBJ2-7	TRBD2	TGTGCCAGCAGGTCTAGCGGGGGTTTCTACGAGCAGTACTTC	CASRSSGGFYEQYF
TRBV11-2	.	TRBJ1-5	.	TGTGCCAGCAGCTTAGGGTATTCGCCTCTCAATCAGCCCCAGCATTTT	CASSLGYSPLNQPQHF
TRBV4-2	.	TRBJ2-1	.	TGTGCCAGCAGCCAAGAAGGTCCTGAGTACGAGCAGTTCTTC	CASSQEGPEYEQFF
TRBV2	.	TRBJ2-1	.	TGTGCCAGCAGTGATTTGTTAGCGGTACGCCTTTACAATGAGCAGTTCTTC	CASSDLLAVRLYNEQFF
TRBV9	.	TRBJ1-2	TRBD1	TGTGCCAGCAGCAACCTGGGACAGGGGGCTTTGGGCTATGGCTACACCTTC	CASSNLGQGALGYGYTF
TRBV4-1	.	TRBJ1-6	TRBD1	TGCGCCAGCAGCCAAGAAGTTATGGGACAGGGCAAGGGTTATTCACCCCTCCACTTT	CASSQEVMGQGKGYSPLHF
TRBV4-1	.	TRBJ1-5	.	TGCGCCAGCAGCCCTGGGTCGGGACGGGGGATCTATAGCAATCAGCCCCAGCATTTT	CASSPGSGRGIYSNQPQHF
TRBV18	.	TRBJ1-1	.	TGTGCCAGCTCACCCCAGGGATCCGACACTGAAGCTTTCTTT	CASSPQGSDTEAFF
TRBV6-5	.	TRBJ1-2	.	TGTGCCAGCAGTTCGTATGGGTACACCTTC	CASSSYGYTF
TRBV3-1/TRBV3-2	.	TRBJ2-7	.	TGTGCCAGCAGCCAAGGGGGCTACGAGCAGTACTTC	CASSQGGYEQYF
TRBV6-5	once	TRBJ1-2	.	TGTGCCAGCAGACCTCTCTCGACAAGCAACTATGGCTACACCTTC	CASRPLSTSNYGYTF